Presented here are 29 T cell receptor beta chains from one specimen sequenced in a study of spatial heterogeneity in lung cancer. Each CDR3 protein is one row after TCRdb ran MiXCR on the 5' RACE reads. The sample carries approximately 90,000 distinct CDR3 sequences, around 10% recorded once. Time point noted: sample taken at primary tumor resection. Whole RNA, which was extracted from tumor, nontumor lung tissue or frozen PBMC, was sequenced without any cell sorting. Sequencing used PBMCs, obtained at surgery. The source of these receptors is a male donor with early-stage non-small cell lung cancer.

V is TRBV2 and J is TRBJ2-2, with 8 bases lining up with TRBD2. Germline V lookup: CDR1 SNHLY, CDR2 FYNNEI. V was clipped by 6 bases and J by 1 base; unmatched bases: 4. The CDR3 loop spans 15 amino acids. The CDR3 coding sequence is TGTGCCAGCAGCATTCTAGCGGGGAACACCGGGGAGCTGTTTTTT. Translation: CASSILAGNTGELFF.

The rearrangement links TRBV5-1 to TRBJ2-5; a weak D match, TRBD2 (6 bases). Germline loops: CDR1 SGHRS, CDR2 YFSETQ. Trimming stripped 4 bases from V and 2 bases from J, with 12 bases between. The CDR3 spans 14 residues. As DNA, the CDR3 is TGCGCCAGCAGCCCCGCTGGGGGGCAAGAGACCCAGTACTTC. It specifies CASSPAGGQETQYF.

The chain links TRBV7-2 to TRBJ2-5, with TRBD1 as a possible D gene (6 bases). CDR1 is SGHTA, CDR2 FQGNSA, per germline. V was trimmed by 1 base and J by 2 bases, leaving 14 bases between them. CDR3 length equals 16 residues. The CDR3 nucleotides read TGTGCCAGCAGCTTAGGTGGCCTAGGACAGCAAGAGACCCAGTACTTC. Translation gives CASSLGGLGQQETQYF.

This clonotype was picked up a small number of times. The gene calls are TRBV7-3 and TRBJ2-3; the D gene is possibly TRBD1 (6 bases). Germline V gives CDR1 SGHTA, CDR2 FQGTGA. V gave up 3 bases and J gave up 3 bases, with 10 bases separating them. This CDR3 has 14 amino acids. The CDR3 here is CASSLNRETDTQYF. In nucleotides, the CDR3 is TGTGCCAGCAGCTTGAACAGGGAGACAGATACGCAGTATTTT.

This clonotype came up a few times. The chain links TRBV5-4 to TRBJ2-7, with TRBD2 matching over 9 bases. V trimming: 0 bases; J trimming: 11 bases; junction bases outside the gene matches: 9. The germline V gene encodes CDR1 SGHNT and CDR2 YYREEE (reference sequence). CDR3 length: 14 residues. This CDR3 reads CASSLDSREGSKYF. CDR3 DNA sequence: TGTGCCAGCAGCTTGGATTCGCGGGAGGGTTCTAAGTACTTC.

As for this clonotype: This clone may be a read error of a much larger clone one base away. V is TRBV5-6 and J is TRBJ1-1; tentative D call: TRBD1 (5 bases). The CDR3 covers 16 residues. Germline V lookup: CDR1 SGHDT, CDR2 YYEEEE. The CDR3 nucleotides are TGTGCCAGCAGCTTGTGGGGGAGTGGCCTGAGCACTGAAGCTTTATTT. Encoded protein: CASSLWGSGLSTEALF. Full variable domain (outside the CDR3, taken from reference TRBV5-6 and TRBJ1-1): DAGVTQSPTHLIKTRGQQVTLRCSPKSGHDTVSWYQQALGQGPQFIFQYYEEEERQRGNFPDRFSGHQFPNYSSELNVNALLLGDSALYLCASSLWGSGLSTEALFGQGTRLTVV.

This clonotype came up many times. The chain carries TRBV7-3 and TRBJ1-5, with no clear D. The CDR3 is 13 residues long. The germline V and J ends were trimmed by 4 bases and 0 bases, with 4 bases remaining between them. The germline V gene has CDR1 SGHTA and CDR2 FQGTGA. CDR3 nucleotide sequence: TGTGCCAGCAGCTCCGGTAGCAATCAGCCCCAGCATTTT. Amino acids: CASSSGSNQPQHF. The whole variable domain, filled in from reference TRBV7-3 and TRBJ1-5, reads GAGVSQTPSNKVTEKGKYVELRCDPISGHTALYWYRQSLGQGPEFLIYFQGTGAADDSGLPNDRFFAVRPEGSVSTLKIQRTERGDSAVYLCASSSGSNQPQHFGDGTRLSIL.

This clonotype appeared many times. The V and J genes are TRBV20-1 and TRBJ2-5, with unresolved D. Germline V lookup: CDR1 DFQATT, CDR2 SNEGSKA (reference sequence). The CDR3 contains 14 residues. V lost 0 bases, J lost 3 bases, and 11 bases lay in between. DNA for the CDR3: TGCAGTGCTAGAGATTCACGGTCAGAAGAGACCCAGTACTTC. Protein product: CSARDSRSEETQYF.

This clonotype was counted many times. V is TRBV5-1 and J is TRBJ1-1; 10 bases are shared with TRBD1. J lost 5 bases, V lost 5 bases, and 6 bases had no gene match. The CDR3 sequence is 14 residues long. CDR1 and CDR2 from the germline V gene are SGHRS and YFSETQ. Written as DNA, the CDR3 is TGCGCCAGCAGACCGACAGGGGGCGCGACTGAAGCTTTCTTT. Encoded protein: CASRPTGGATEAFF.

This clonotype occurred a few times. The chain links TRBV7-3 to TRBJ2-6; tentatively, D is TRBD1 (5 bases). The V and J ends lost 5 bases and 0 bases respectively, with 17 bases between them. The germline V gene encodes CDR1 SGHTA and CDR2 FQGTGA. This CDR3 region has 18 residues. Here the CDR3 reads CASSRRQPSSSGANVLTF. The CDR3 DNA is TGTGCCAGCAGCCGTAGACAGCCTTCAAGCTCTGGGGCCAACGTCCTGACTTTC.

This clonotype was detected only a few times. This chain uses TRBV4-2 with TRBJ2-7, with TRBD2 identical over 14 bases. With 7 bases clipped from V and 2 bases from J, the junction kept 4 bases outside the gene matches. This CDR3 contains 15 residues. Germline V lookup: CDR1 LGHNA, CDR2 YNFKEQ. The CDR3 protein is CASTRGLAGAYEQYF. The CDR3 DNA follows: TGTGCCAGCACCCGGGGACTAGCGGGAGCCTACGAGCAGTACTTC.

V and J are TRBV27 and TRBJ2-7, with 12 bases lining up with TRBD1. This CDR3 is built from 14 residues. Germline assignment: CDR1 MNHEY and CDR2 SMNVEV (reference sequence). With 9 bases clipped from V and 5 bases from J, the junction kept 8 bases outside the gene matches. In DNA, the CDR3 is TGTGCCAGTTCCCCCGGGACAGGGGGCGACGAGCAGTACTTC. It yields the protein CASSPGTGGDEQYF.

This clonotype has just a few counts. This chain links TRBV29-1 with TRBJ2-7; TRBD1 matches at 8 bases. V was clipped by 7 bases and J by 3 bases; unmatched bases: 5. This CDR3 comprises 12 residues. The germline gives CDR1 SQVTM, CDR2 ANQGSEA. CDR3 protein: CSATGQGYEQYF. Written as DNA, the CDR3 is TGCAGCGCAACAGGACAGGGCTACGAGCAGTACTTC.

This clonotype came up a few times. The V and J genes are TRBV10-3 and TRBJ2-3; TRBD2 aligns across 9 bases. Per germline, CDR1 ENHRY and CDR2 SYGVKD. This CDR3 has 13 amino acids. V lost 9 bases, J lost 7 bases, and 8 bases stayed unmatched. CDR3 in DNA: TGTGCCATAACCGGGACTAGCCGTCATACGCAGTATTTT. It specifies CAITGTSRHTQYF.

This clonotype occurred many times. The CDR3 coding sequence is TGTGCCAGCAGCTTATATGGTTTCGAGCAGTACTTC. This gives the protein CASSLYGFEQYF. V usage is TRBV5-6 and J usage is TRBJ2-7; D remains unclear. Germline V CDR1 and CDR2: SGHDT, YYEEEE. Between the trimmed V and J ends, which lost 2 bases and 6 bases, there was a span of 9 bases. The CDR3 has 12 residues. Full variable domain (remainder filled in from reference TRBV5-6 and TRBJ2-7): DAGVTQSPTHLIKTRGQQVTLRCSPKSGHDTVSWYQQALGQGPQFIFQYYEEEERQRGNFPDRFSGHQFPNYSSELNVNALLLGDSALYLCASSLYGFEQYFGPGTRLTVT.

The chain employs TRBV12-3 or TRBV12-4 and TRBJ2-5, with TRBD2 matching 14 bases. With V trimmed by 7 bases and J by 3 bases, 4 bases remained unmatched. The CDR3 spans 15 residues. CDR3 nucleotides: TGTGCCAGCATTGGGACTAGCGGGGGCGAAGAGACCCAGTACTTC. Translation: CASIGTSGGEETQYF.

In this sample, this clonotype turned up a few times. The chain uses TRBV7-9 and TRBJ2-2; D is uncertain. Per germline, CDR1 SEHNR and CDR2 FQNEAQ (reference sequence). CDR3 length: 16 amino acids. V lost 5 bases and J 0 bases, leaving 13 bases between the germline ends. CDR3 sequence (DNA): TGTGCCAGCAGCCCCCGGTCCCAATCGAACACCGGGGAGCTGTTTTTT. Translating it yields CASSPRSQSNTGELFF.

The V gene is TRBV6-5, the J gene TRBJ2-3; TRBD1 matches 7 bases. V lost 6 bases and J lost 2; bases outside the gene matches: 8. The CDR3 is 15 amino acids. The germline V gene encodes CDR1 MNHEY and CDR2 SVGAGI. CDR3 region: CASSPRGFNTDTQYF. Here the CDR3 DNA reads TGTGCCAGCAGCCCCAGGGGGTTTAACACAGATACGCAGTATTTT.

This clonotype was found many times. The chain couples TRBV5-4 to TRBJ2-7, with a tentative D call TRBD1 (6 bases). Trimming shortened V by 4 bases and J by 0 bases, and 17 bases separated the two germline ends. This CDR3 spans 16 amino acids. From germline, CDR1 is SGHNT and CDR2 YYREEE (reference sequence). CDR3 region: CASSRSSGESSYEQYF. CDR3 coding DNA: TGTGCCAGCAGCCGATCCTCAGGGGAAAGCTCCTACGAGCAGTACTTC. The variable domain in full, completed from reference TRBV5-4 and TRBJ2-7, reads ETGVTQSPTHLIKTRGQQVTLRCSSQSGHNTVSWYQQALGQGPQFIFQYYREEENGRGNFPPRFSGLQFPNYSSELNVNALELDDSALYLCASSRSSGESSYEQYFGPGTRLTVT.

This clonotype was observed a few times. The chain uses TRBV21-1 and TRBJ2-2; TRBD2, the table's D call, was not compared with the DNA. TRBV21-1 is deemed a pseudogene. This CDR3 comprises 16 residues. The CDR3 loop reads CASSKVGRLAGRELFF. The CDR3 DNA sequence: TGTGCCAGCAGCAAAGTGGGTAGACTAGCGGGACGGGAGCTGTTTTTT.

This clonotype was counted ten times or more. The CDR3 DNA follows: TGCGCCAGCAGCCACAGGCAGGGGGGGTACGAGCAGTACTTC. Translated, it gives CASSHRQGGYEQYF. The chain joins TRBV4-1 to TRBJ2-7; D assignment may be TRBD1 or TRBD2 (7 bases each). The CDR3 is 14 residues long. In germline, CDR1 is MGHRA, CDR2 YSYEKL. V lost 3 bases and J lost 4, with 13 bases in between.

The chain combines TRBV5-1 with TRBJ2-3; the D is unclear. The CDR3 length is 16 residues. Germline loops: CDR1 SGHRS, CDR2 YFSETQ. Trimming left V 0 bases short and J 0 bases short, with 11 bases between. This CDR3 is CASSLAQDWSTDTQYF. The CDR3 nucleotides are TGCGCCAGCAGCTTGGCGCAGGATTGGAGCACAGATACGCAGTATTTT.

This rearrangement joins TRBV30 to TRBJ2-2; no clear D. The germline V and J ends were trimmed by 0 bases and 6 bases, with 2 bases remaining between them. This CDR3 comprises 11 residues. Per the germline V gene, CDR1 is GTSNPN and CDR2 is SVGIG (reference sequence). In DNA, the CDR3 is TGTGCCTGGAGTGTACCCGGGGAGCTGTTTTTT. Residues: CAWSVPGELFF.

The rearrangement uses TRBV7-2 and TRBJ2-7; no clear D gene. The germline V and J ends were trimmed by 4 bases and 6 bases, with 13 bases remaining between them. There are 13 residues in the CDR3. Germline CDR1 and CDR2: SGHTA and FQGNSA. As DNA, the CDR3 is TGTGCCAGCAGCTCTGAGCCCCTACTCGAGCAGTACTTC. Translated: CASSSEPLLEQYF.

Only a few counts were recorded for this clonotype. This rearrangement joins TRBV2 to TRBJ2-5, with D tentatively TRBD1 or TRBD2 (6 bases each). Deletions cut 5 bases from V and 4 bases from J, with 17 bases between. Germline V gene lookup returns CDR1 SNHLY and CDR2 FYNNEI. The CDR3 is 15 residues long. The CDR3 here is CASSPGGGKGETQYF. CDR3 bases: TGTGCCAGCAGTCCAGGAGGGGGGAAGGGAGAGACCCAGTACTTC.

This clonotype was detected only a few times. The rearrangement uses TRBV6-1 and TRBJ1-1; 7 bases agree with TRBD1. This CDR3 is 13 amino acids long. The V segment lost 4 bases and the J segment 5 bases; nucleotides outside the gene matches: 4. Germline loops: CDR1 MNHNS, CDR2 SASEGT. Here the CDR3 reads CASSVGGRTEAFF. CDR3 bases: TGTGCCAGCAGTGTAGGGGGCCGGACTGAAGCTTTCTTT.

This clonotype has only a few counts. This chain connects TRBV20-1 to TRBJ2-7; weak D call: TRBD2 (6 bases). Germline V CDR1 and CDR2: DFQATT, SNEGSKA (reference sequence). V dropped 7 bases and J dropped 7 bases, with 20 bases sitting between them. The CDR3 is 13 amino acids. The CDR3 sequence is CSGAGGRRGEQYF. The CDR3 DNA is TGCAGTGGGGCCGGCGGCCGGCGGGGTGAGCAGTACTTC.

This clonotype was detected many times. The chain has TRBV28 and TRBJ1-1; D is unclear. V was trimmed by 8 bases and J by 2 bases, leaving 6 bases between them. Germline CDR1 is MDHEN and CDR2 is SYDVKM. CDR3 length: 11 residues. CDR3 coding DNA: TGTGCCAGCTTGGGTAACACTGAAGCTTTCTTT. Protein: CASLGNTEAFF.

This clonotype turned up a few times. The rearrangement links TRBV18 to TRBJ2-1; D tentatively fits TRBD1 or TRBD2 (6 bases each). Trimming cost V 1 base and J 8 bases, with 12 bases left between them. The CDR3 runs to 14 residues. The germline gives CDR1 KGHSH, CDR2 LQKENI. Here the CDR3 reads CASSPQEGGHEQFF. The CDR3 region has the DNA TGTGCCAGCTCACCACAAGAGGGGGGTCATGAGCAGTTCTTC.